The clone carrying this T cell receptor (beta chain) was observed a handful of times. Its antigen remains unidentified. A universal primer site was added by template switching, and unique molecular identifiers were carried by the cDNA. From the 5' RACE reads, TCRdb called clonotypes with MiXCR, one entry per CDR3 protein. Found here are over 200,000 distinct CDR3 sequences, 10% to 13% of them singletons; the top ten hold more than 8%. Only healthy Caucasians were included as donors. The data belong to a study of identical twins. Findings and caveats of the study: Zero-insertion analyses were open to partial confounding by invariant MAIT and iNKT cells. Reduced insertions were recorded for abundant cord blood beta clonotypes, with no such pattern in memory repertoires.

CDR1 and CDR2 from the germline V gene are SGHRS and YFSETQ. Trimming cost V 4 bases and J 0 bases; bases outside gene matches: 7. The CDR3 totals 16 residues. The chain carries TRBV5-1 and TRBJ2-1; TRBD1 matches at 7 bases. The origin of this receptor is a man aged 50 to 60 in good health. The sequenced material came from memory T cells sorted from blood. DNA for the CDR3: TGCGCCAGCAGCGGTATAACAGGGGCCTCCTACAATGAGCAGTTCTTC. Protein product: CASSGITGASYNEQFF.